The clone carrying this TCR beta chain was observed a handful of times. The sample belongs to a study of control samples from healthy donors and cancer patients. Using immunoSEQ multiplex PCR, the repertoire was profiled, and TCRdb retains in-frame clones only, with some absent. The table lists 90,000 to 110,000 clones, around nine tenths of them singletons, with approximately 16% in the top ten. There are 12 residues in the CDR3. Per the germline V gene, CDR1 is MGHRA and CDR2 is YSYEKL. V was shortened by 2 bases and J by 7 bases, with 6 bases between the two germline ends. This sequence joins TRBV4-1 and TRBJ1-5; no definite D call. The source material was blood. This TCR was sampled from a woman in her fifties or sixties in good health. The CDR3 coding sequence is TGCGCCAGCAGCCAAATCGGGCAGCCCCAGCATTTT. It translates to CASSQIGQPQHF.